These T cell receptor beta chains were read from a single sample in a study of cytomegalovirus exposure and HLA in healthy donors. Measured with immunoSEQ multiplex PCR; TCRdb has only the in-frame clones, and not every one. The table shows 210,000 or so clones, with 70% to 90% occurring only once. The material sequenced was PBMCs. The receptors derive from a young woman in good health and CMV-seronegative. Both conserved end residues are part of each CDR3. The D gene is left open where the match is weak. A clone size is listed for some rows: how often the clone was seen (once, few, many), or a class if it is expanded.

TRBV7-8	.	TRBJ1-1	.	CASSLAGGQVIYEAFF	TGTGCCAGCAGCTTAGCGGGGGGGCAGGTAATCTATGAAGCTTTCTTT
TRBV5-1	.	TRBJ2-1	TRBD1	CASGKDRGSYNEQFF	TGCGCCAGCGGGAAAGACAGGGGCTCCTACAATGAGCAGTTCTTC
TRBV6-5	.	TRBJ2-7	.	CASSYPGDEQYF	TGTGCCAGCAGTTACCCAGGGGACGAGCAGTACTTC
TRBV6-5	.	TRBJ1-2	.	CASSYSPEPGSYTF	TGTGCCAGCAGTTACTCGCCCGAACCTGGCAGCTACACCTTC
TRBV6-6	.	TRBJ2-5	.	CASRGGGLGEETQYF	TGTGCCAGCAGAGGTGGTGGGCTCGGGGAAGAGACCCAGTACTTC
TRBV2	.	TRBJ1-2	.	CASSDRDSGGYTF	TGTGCCAGCAGTGACCGGGACTCCGGAGGCTACACCTTC
TRBV28	.	TRBJ2-5	.	CASRELGLQETQYF	TGTGCCAGCCGGGAGTTGGGACTTCAAGAGACCCAGTACTTC
TRBV5-1	.	TRBJ2-1	TRBD2	CASSLWLAEGNEQFF	TGCGCCAGCAGCTTGTGGCTAGCGGAGGGCAATGAGCAGTTCTTC
TRBV19	.	TRBJ2-2	TRBD2	CASNPTGLAGGRTGELFF	TGTGCCAGTAACCCAACGGGGCTAGCGGGAGGACGGACCGGGGAGCTGTTTTTT
TRBV21-1	.	TRBJ2-7	.	CASSTPGQLYEQYF	TGTGCCAGCAGCACTCCGGGACAGCTCTACGAGCAGTACTTC
TRBV19	.	TRBJ2-1	TRBD1	CASSGIRTGKVNNEQFF	TGTGCCAGTAGTGGCATTAGGACAGGTAAAGTAAACAATGAGCAGTTCTTC
TRBV28	.	TRBJ1-2	TRBD1	CASGTGGYGYTF	TGTGCCAGCGGGACAGGGGGCTATGGCTACACCTTC
TRBV5-1	.	TRBJ1-1	TRBD1	CASSTLQGAEGAFF	TGCGCCAGCAGCACACTACAGGGGGCAGAAGGGGCTTTCTTT
TRBV6-4	.	TRBJ2-1	.	CASSVGASDEQFF	TGTGCCAGCAGTGTAGGAGCTTCCGATGAGCAGTTCTTC
TRBV7-6	.	TRBJ1-1	.	CASSLAVSTEAFF	TGTGCCAGCAGCTTAGCGGTGAGCACTGAAGCTTTCTTT
TRBV28	.	TRBJ1-4	TRBD1	CASSLAGGVEKLFF	TGTGCCAGCAGTTTGGCAGGGGGCGTTGAAAAACTGTTTTTT
TRBV7-8	.	TRBJ2-1	.	CASSPLPGGYNEQFF	TGTGCCAGCAGCCCCCTCCCTGGAGGTTACAATGAGCAGTTCTTC
TRBV28	.	TRBJ2-1	TRBD2	CASTPVIGLAGIEQFF	TGTGCCAGCACCCCTGTGATCGGGCTAGCGGGAATTGAGCAGTTCTTC
TRBV19	.	TRBJ2-2	TRBD2	CASRRLAGVTGELFF	TGTGCCAGTCGACGACTAGCGGGCGTCACCGGGGAGCTGTTTTTT
TRBV29-1	.	TRBJ2-3	.	CSVALSTDTQYF	TGCAGCGTTGCTTTAAGCACAGATACGCAGTATTTT
TRBV30	.	TRBJ2-7	.	CAWSVLSLTSEQYF	TGTGCCTGGAGTGTACTAAGTTTGACTTCCGAGCAGTACTTC
TRBV30	.	TRBJ2-1	TRBD2	CACKHLAGNYNEQFF	TGTGCCTGTAAGCATCTAGCGGGAAACTACAATGAGCAGTTCTTC
TRBV28	few	TRBJ1-5	.	CASRRRWQPQHF	TGTGCCAGCAGGCGTCGGTGGCAGCCCCAGCATTTT
TRBV18	.	TRBJ1-4	.	CASSPSRGRRHPGEKLFF	TGTGCCAGCTCACCCTCAAGGGGCAGACGACACCCGGGTGAAAAACTGTTTTTT
TRBV25-1	.	TRBJ1-1	.	CASRGGGSTEAFF	TGTGCCAGCAGGGGCGGGGGGAGCACTGAAGCTTTCTTT
TRBV19	.	TRBJ1-5	.	CASSTVSNQPQHF	TGTGCCAGTAGTACTGTGAGCAATCAGCCCCAGCATTTT
TRBV5-1	.	TRBJ1-1	TRBD1	CASSLGQDRDEAFF	TGCGCCAGCAGCTTGGGCCAAGACAGGGATGAAGCTTTCTTT
TRBV29-1	.	TRBJ1-3	.	CSTPRGAWARYTIYF	TGCAGCACCCCACGGGGAGCCTGGGCCAGGTACACCATATATTTT
TRBV7-6	.	TRBJ2-7	.	CASSLDRAGSHYEQYF	TGTGCCAGCAGCTTAGATAGGGCAGGGTCCCACTACGAGCAGTACTTC
TRBV7-9	once	TRBJ1-2	TRBD1	CASSLGTGGVDGYTF	TGTGCCAGCAGCTTAGGGACAGGGGGCGTCGATGGCTACACCTTC
TRBV2	.	TRBJ2-5	TRBD2	CASASGNQETQYF	TGTGCCAGCGCTAGCGGAAACCAAGAGACCCAGTACTTC
TRBV5-6	.	TRBJ1-4	TRBD1	CASSLVGQGFEKLFF	TGTGCCAGCAGCTTGGTAGGACAGGGTTTTGAAAAACTGTTTTTT
TRBV28	.	TRBJ2-5	TRBD2	CASSATGTMGQETQYF	TGTGCCAGCAGTGCCACCGGGACTATGGGACAAGAGACCCAGTACTTC
TRBV13	.	TRBJ1-1	.	CASSPQQGSNTEAFF	TGTGCCAGCAGCCCCCAACAGGGTTCGAACACTGAAGCTTTCTTT
TRBV28	.	TRBJ1-2	.	CAVLGQHTAGYTF	TGTGCCGTCCTAGGACAGCACACGGCTGGCTACACCTTC
TRBV7-8	.	TRBJ2-2	TRBD1	CASSLGTGIVTGELFF	TGTGCCAGCAGCTTAGGGACAGGGATCGTCACCGGGGAGCTGTTTTTT
TRBV9	.	TRBJ2-1	TRBD2	CASSVVSGGSYNEQFF	TGTGCCAGCAGCGTAGTGTCGGGAGGGTCCTACAATGAGCAGTTCTTC
TRBV27	.	TRBJ2-5	.	CASSLISGSGTGTQYF	TGTGCCAGCAGTTTGATCTCGGGGTCGGGGACTGGGACCCAGTACTTC
TRBV7-2	.	TRBJ1-2	TRBD1	CASSPEDRRISHTF	TGTGCCAGCAGCCCAGAGGACAGGCGGATATCTCACACCTTC
TRBV25-1	.	TRBJ2-2	.	CATQGQNTGELFF	TGTGCCACCCAGGGACAGAACACCGGGGAGCTGTTTTTT
TRBV9	.	TRBJ2-1	TRBD2	CASSPRGLAGGLNQFF	TGTGCCAGCAGCCCGAGGGGACTAGCGGGAGGGCTAAATCAGTTCTTC
TRBV18	.	TRBJ1-1	.	CASSPPAGVGTEAFF	TGTGCCAGCTCACCACCCGCCGGGGTTGGGACTGAAGCTTTCTTT
TRBV6-1	.	TRBJ1-4	.	CASTSGGAYEKLFF	TGTGCCAGCACCTCGGGGGGGGCCTATGAAAAACTGTTTTTT
TRBV28	.	TRBJ2-7	.	CAAHQGGDYEQYF	TGTGCCGCTCACCAGGGGGGCGACTACGAGCAGTACTTC
TRBV7-8	.	TRBJ1-2	TRBD1	CASSWLTGPLSGYTF	TGTGCCAGCAGCTGGCTGACAGGGCCCCTAAGTGGCTACACCTTC
TRBV29-1	.	TRBJ2-7	TRBD1	CSVGTGFTYEQYF	TGCAGCGTAGGGACAGGGTTCACCTACGAGCAGTACTTC
TRBV28	.	TRBJ2-1	.	CASSLLPSEQFF	TGTGCCAGCAGTCTCCTTCCTAGTGAGCAGTTCTTC
TRBV2	.	TRBJ2-7	TRBD2	CASIPPYPGGPYEQYF	TGTGCCAGCATCCCCCCCTACCCGGGAGGCCCCTACGAGCAGTACTTC
TRBV4-2	.	TRBJ1-5	TRBD1	CASSQDPSDRGYGQPQHF	TGTGCCAGCAGCCAAGATCCGAGCGACAGGGGGTACGGTCAGCCCCAGCATTTT
TRBV5-4	.	TRBJ2-3	.	CASIDPYTDTQYF	TGTGCCAGCATCGATCCCTACACAGATACGCAGTATTTT
TRBV28	.	TRBJ2-2	.	CASTSTGELFF	TGTGCCAGCACCTCTACCGGGGAGCTGTTTTTT
TRBV28	.	TRBJ1-1	.	CASSARQFEAFF	TGTGCCAGCAGCGCTCGACAGTTTGAAGCTTTCTTT
TRBV28	.	TRBJ2-7	TRBD1	CASSSGTASTYEQYF	TGTGCCAGCAGTTCCGGGACAGCTTCCACCTACGAGCAGTACTTC
TRBV27	.	TRBJ2-5	TRBD2	CATRAGAQETQYF	TGTGCCACCCGAGCGGGGGCTCAAGAGACCCAGTACTTC
TRBV7-2	.	TRBJ2-4	TRBD2	CASSSGGPSGRYDKNIQYF	TGTGCCAGCAGCTCTGGGGGACCTAGCGGGAGGTATGACAAAAACATTCAGTACTTC
TRBV2	.	TRBJ2-1	TRBD2	CASKEKAGGANEQFF	TGTGCCAGCAAGGAAAAGGCGGGAGGTGCTAATGAGCAGTTCTTC
TRBV5-8	.	TRBJ1-5	TRBD1	CASSEGTAENQPQHF	TGTGCCAGCAGCGAAGGGACAGCAGAAAATCAGCCCCAGCATTTT
TRBV7-6	.	TRBJ2-3	TRBD2	CASSHRLAGGPDTQYF	TGTGCCAGCAGCCACCGACTAGCGGGAGGGCCGGATACGCAGTATTTT
TRBV4-2	.	TRBJ1-2	TRBD1	CASSWTGFGYTF	TGTGCCAGCAGCTGGACAGGGTTTGGCTACACCTTC